What follows are 32 T cell receptor beta chains derived from one specimen sequenced in a study of blood T cell repertoires in COVID-19. The table came from immunoSEQ multiplex PCR; TCRdb's copy has only in-frame clones and leaves some out. The data show 30,000 to 35,000 clones, around 89% seen once. Sequencing input: peripheral blood. Every receptor here comes from a woman in her thirties or forties with active or convalescent COVID-19.

This rearrangement joins TRBV7-3 to TRBJ2-3; 11 bases line up with TRBD2. Germline trimming cut 3 bases from V and 4 bases from J; bases unmatched to any gene: 6. Per germline, CDR1 SGHTA and CDR2 FQGTGA. The CDR3 runs to 16 residues. Written as DNA, the CDR3 is TGTGCCAGCAGCTTGAGACTAGCGGGGCCCGCAGATACGCAGTATTTT. This sequence encodes CASSLRLAGPADTQYF.

In its sample, this clone was seen once. The V and J genes are TRBV24-1 and TRBJ2-6; D possibly corresponds to TRBD1 (6 bases). The CDR3 is 15 amino acids. From germline, CDR1 is KGHDR and CDR2 SFDVKD. Trimming shortened V by 3 bases and J by 4 bases, and 9 bases separated the two germline ends. The CDR3 loop reads CATSDPTGGANVLTF. DNA of the CDR3: TGTGCCACCAGTGATCCCACAGGGGGGGCCAACGTCCTGACTTTC.

The chain employs TRBV5-6 and TRBJ1-2; D is possibly TRBD1 (5 bases). The V gene's germline CDR1 is SGHDT and CDR2 YYEEEE. The ends were cut back, 4 bases at V and 8 bases at J, with 18 bases in the middle. The CDR3 loop spans 14 amino acids. The CDR3 nucleotides are TGTGCCAGCAGCCCACAGGTTAGCGGGCCCGGCTACACCTTC. Its translation is CASSPQVSGPGYTF.

The V gene is TRBV15, the J gene TRBJ1-1; tentative D call: TRBD1 (6 bases). This CDR3 is built from 20 residues. Germline loops: CDR1 LNHNV, CDR2 YYDKDF (reference sequence). The germline V and J ends were trimmed by 3 bases and 4 bases, with 30 bases remaining between them. CDR3 loop: CATSRGLNRAFLRGVTEAFF. CDR3 DNA: TGTGCCACCAGCAGGGGCCTAAACAGGGCCTTCCTTCGGGGGGTCACTGAAGCTTTCTTT.

This chain connects TRBV5-5 to TRBJ1-3; 7 bases match TRBD1. This CDR3 contains 16 residues. CDR1 SGHKS and CDR2 YYEKEE come from the germline V gene (reference sequence). J was trimmed by 0 bases and V by 4 bases; bases with no gene match: 7. The DNA of the CDR3 is TGTGCCAGCAGCCCCCGACAGGGCCTCTCTGGAAACACCATATATTTT. Protein sequence: CASSPRQGLSGNTIYF.

CDR3 protein: CASSIGRANTEAFF. CDR3 bases: TGTGCCAGTAGTATAGGCAGGGCCAACACTGAAGCTTTCTTT. V and J are TRBV19 and TRBJ1-1; perhaps TRBD1 as D (5 bases). The CDR3 totals 14 residues. The ends were cut back, 1 base at V and 2 bases at J, with 8 bases in the middle. Germline CDR1 reads LNHDA; CDR2 reads SQIVND (reference sequence). Complete variable domain (other parts from reference TRBV19 and TRBJ1-1): DGGITQSPKYLFRKEGQNVTLSCEQNLNHDAMYWYRQDPGQGLRLIYYSQIVNDFQKGDIAEGYSVSREKKESFPLTVTSAQKNPTAFYLCASSIGRANTEAFFGQGTRLTVV.

This chain connects TRBV29-1 to TRBJ2-7, with D maybe TRBD1 (5 bases). This CDR3 comprises 12 residues. V was trimmed by 7 bases and J by 1 base, leaving 11 bases between them. In germline, CDR1 is SQVTM, CDR2 ANQGSEA. CDR3 sequence reads: CSALTESYEQYF. CDR3 bases: TGCAGCGCCCTGACAGAATCCTACGAGCAGTACTTC.

V and J are TRBV19 and TRBJ2-3, with D maybe TRBD1 (5 bases). Germline V CDR1 and CDR2: LNHDA, SQIVND (reference sequence). Trimming took 3 bases from V and 0 from J, leaving 10 bases between them. CDR3 size: 15 residues. The CDR3 DNA reads TGTGCCAGTAGTATGAATACAGGAAGCACAGATACGCAGTATTTT. It specifies CASSMNTGSTDTQYF.

This clone was picked up one time. The V gene is TRBV6-4, the J gene TRBJ1-2, with TRBD1 matching over 8 bases. The CDR3 totals 14 residues. V trimming: 0 bases; J trimming: 7 bases; junction bases outside the gene matches: 4. Germline CDR1 reads MRHNA; CDR2 reads SNTAGT. The CDR3 reads CASSDSTGASGYTF. The CDR3 nucleotides read TGTGCCAGCAGTGACTCGACAGGGGCAAGTGGCTACACCTTC.

The CDR3 nucleotides read TGTGCCAGCAGTTACGTCCCGGACAGCAACTATGGCTACACCTTC. Protein sequence: CASSYVPDSNYGYTF. The chain joins TRBV6-6 to TRBJ1-2; D may be TRBD1 (6 bases). CDR1 and CDR2 (germline): MNHNY, SVGAGI (reference sequence). Trimming cost V 2 bases and J 2 bases, with 12 bases left between them. CDR3 length: 15 amino acids.

V usage is TRBV6-1 and J usage is TRBJ2-7; TRBD1 agrees at 11 bases. CDR1 and CDR2 (germline): MNHNS, SASEGT. With 1 base clipped from V and 3 bases from J, the junction kept 2 bases outside the gene matches. This CDR3 contains 15 residues. CDR3 sequence: CASSEVGTGGYEQYF. CDR3 sequence (DNA): TGTGCCAGCAGTGAAGTTGGGACAGGGGGCTACGAGCAGTACTTC.

The rearrangement uses TRBV24-1 and TRBJ2-1; no clear D gene. Germline CDR1 is KGHDR and CDR2 is SFDVKD. Trimming pared 10 bases from V and 0 bases from J, leaving 9 bases between. CDR3 length: 13 amino acids. CDR3 residues: CATASSSYNEQFF. The CDR3 DNA reads as TGTGCCACAGCGTCTAGCTCCTACAATGAGCAGTTCTTC.

V and J are TRBV9 and TRBJ2-3; perhaps TRBD2 as D (6 bases). This CDR3 has 14 amino acids. Germline-derived CDR1 and CDR2 are SGDLS and YYNGEE. The V gene lost 7 bases and the J gene lost 4 bases, with 16 bases spanning the gap. For the CDR3, the DNA is TGTGCCAGCTCCACGGGAGTGGGGTCAGATACGCAGTATTTT. This codes for CASSTGVGSDTQYF.

The rearrangement uses TRBV3-1 (or the pseudogene TRBV3-2) and TRBJ2-4; 10 bases fit TRBD2. Germline lookup yields CDR1 LGHDT and CDR2 YNNKEL (reference sequence). V lost 7 bases and J lost 6; bases outside the gene matches: 9. CDR3 length: 15 amino acids. The CDR3 nucleotides read TGTGCCAGCACCCCAGCGGGGGGGACTGTAAACATTCAGTACTTC. Amino acid sequence: CASTPAGGTVNIQYF.

Concerning this clone itself: Germline and junction disagree at one end, which may indicate a read error. The genes are TRBV7-7 and TRBJ2-3; 10 bases match TRBD2. The CDR3 consists of 16 residues. In germline, CDR1 is SSHAT, CDR2 FNYEAQ (reference sequence). The CDR3 loop is CASSSNLAGAADTQYF. The CDR3 nucleotides are TGTGCTAGCAGCTCGAACCTAGCGGGAGCCGCAGATACGCAGTATTTT.

V and J are TRBV27 and TRBJ1-2; D unclear. This CDR3 has 13 amino acids. Germline V lookup: CDR1 MNHEY, CDR2 SMNVEV (reference sequence). Trimming pared 5 bases from V and 4 bases from J, leaving 11 bases between. The CDR3 protein is CASSVGNSYGYTF. The CDR3, as DNA: TGTGCCAGCAGTGTCGGGAACTCCTATGGCTACACCTTC.

This clone was recorded a few times. V and J are TRBV6-5 and TRBJ1-2; 9 bases fit TRBD1. CDR1 is MNHEY, CDR2 SVGAGI, per germline. V trimming: 8 bases; J trimming: 6 bases; junction bases outside the gene matches: 7. The CDR3 loop spans 13 amino acids. The CDR3 DNA reads as TGTGCCAGCTCGACCAGGGACAGGGATGGCTACACCTTC. It translates to CASSTRDRDGYTF.

The chain combines TRBV29-1 with TRBJ2-7; a weak D match, TRBD1 (6 bases). Germline lookup yields CDR1 SQVTM and CDR2 ANQGSEA. CDR3 length: 13 amino acids. V was shortened by 6 bases and J by 0 bases, with 12 bases between the two germline ends. The CDR3 DNA is TGCAGCGTGGGACACAGGAGCTCCTACGAGCAGTACTTC. It translates to CSVGHRSSYEQYF.

The chain is built from TRBV10-3 and TRBJ1-5; D not resolved. The CDR3 consists of 16 residues. V was clipped by 0 bases and J by 2 bases, with 11 bases between them. Germline V lookup: CDR1 ENHRY, CDR2 SYGVKD. CDR3 amino acids: CAISESRPVGNQPQHF. The CDR3 DNA reads TGTGCCATCAGTGAGTCGAGGCCCGTGGGCAATCAGCCCCAGCATTTT.

The chain is built from TRBV27 and TRBJ1-5, with D unclear. Trimming pared 8 bases from V and 11 bases from J, leaving 19 bases between. Per germline, CDR1 MNHEY and CDR2 SMNVEV (reference sequence). This CDR3 has 13 residues. CDR3 sequence (DNA): TGTGCCAGCGAGTTATATTTCGGGAGCGCCCAGCATTTT. Its protein product is CASELYFGSAQHF.

J is TRBJ1-1 and V is TRBV5-1, with a weak D call TRBD1 (5 bases). Trimming left V 0 bases short and J 4 bases short, with 13 bases between. CDR1 SGHRS and CDR2 YFSETQ come from the germline V gene. The CDR3 is 15 residues long. In nucleotides, the CDR3 is TGCGCCAGCAGCTTGGGTCCCGCCGGGGGCACTGAAGCTTTCTTT. Amino acids: CASSLGPAGGTEAFF.

This chain links TRBV6-2 or TRBV6-3 with TRBJ1-2, with a tentative D call TRBD1 (6 bases). The ends were cut back, 0 bases at V and 4 bases at J, with 9 bases in the middle. This CDR3 is 14 amino acids long. Germline V gene data show CDR1 as MNHEY and CDR2 as SVGEGT. CDR3: CASSYSRDTYGYTF. CDR3 sequence (DNA): TGTGCCAGCAGTTACTCCCGGGACACCTATGGCTACACCTTC.

V and J are TRBV10-2 and TRBJ2-1; D might be TRBD2 (7 bases). The CDR3 covers 14 residues. V shed 2 bases and J shed 9 bases, with 14 bases lying between them. Germline lookup yields CDR1 WSHSY and CDR2 SAAADI. The CDR3 sequence is CASSEGLEGGEQFF. The CDR3 DNA reads as TGCGCCAGCAGTGAGGGACTAGAGGGGGGTGAGCAGTTCTTC.

J is TRBJ2-7 and V is TRBV4-3; 8 bases match TRBD2. J gave up 3 bases and V 1 base, and 8 bases lay outside the gene matches. Germline V gene lookup returns CDR1 LGHNA and CDR2 YSLEER. The CDR3 sequence is 16 residues long. The CDR3 nucleotides are TGCGCCAGCAGCCAAGGTCCGCCCGCGGGGGGCTACGAGCAGTACTTC. It codes for CASSQGPPAGGYEQYF.

The gene calls are TRBV3-1 (or the pseudogene TRBV3-2) and TRBJ2-1; D perhaps matches TRBD2 (6 bases). The CDR3 has 16 amino acids. V lost 6 bases, J lost 4 bases, and 19 bases lay in between. Germline CDR1 reads LGHDT; CDR2 reads YNNKEL (reference sequence). The CDR3 DNA reads as TGTGCCAGCAGTAAAATGACCGGGACTCAGTACAATGAGCAGTTCTTC. Its translation is CASSKMTGTQYNEQFF.

This clone is a singleton in its sample. This chain links TRBV18 with TRBJ2-1, with a tentative D call TRBD2 (6 bases). This CDR3 contains 16 residues. Germline V gives CDR1 KGHSH, CDR2 LQKENI. V dropped 0 bases and J dropped 4 bases, with 13 bases sitting between them. This CDR3 reads CASSPPAWGVYNEQFF. The DNA for the CDR3 is TGTGCCAGCTCACCACCCGCCTGGGGGGTATACAATGAGCAGTTCTTC.

The chain couples TRBV4-2 to TRBJ2-1; TRBD2 matches at 13 bases. The CDR3 extends over 22 amino acids. Trimming at V came to 1 base and at J to 5 bases, leaving 20 bases not matched to a gene. Germline CDR1 LGHNA, CDR2 YNFKEQ. The CDR3 sequence: CASSQGPWTSGGFTRLDNEQFF. CDR3 bases: TGTGCCAGCAGCCAAGGGCCTTGGACTAGCGGGGGTTTTACACGATTAGACAATGAGCAGTTCTTC.

The rearrangement joins TRBV29-1 to TRBJ2-7, with a tentative D call TRBD2 (5 bases). Per germline, CDR1 SQVTM and CDR2 ANQGSEA. CDR3 length: 14 residues. Trimming pared 4 bases from V and 4 bases from J, leaving 17 bases between. The DNA for the CDR3 is TGCAGCGTTGCTTGGGGAGAGTCATCGTACGAGCAGTACTTC. This gives the protein CSVAWGESSYEQYF.

The rearrangement links TRBV28 to TRBJ2-5, with 10 bases identical to TRBD1. The ends lost 6 bases at V and 5 bases at J; junction bases unmatched: 6. The germline V gene has CDR1 MDHEN and CDR2 SYDVKM. The length of the CDR3 is 14 residues. The CDR3 DNA follows: TGTGCCAGCAGACTTGACAGGGGGCATGAGACCCAGTACTTC. Protein: CASRLDRGHETQYF.

J is TRBJ1-5 and V is TRBV19; the match to TRBD1 covers 7 bases. The CDR3 sequence is 17 residues long. The V gene end was trimmed by 6 bases and the J gene end by 0 bases; junction bases not matched to a gene: 11. Germline CDR1 is LNHDA and CDR2 is SQIVND (reference sequence). The CDR3 bases are TGTGCCAGTAGGCCGACAGGGTTGACGTATAGCAATCAGCCCCAGCATTTT. This translates into CASRPTGLTYSNQPQHF. Combining the CDR3 with reference TRBV19 and TRBJ1-5 gives the whole variable domain DGGITQSPKYLFRKEGQNVTLSCEQNLNHDAMYWYRQDPGQGLRLIYYSQIVNDFQKGDIAEGYSVSREKKESFPLTVTSAQKNPTAFYLCASRPTGLTYSNQPQHFGDGTRLSIL.

V usage is TRBV4-1 and J usage is TRBJ1-1, with D possibly matching TRBD1 (5 bases). With 1 base removed from V and 0 bases from J, the gap between germline ends came to 18 bases. The CDR3 sequence is 18 residues long. Germline V gene lookup returns CDR1 MGHRA and CDR2 YSYEKL. CDR3 amino acids: CASSQALQGSVMNTEAFF. The CDR3 DNA follows: TGCGCCAGCAGCCAAGCACTCCAGGGTAGTGTCATGAACACTGAAGCTTTCTTT.

The chain recombines TRBV7-2 with TRBJ2-3; 11 positions agree with TRBD2. The CDR3 contains 17 residues. Germline-derived CDR1 and CDR2 are SGHTA and FQGNSA. V gave up 3 bases and J gave up 2 bases; unmatched junction bases: 7. CDR3 in amino acids: CASSFGTSGAPTDTQYF. In nucleotides, the CDR3 is TGTGCCAGCAGCTTCGGGACTAGCGGTGCCCCCACAGATACGCAGTATTTT.